One sample yielded the 20 T cell receptor beta chains listed below, sequenced in a study of shared clonotypes between healthy human individuals. Produced via immunoSEQ multiplex PCR; TCRdb's table is partial and in-frame only. The data hold about 2.4 million clones, with 93% observed a single time. Sequences were obtained from naive CD4+ T cells from PBMCs. Subset meaning: CD45RA+ positively selected. The source is a man aged 18 to 30 in good health. Some clones in this sample may be carry-over from other donors' samples.

This sequence joins TRBV6-5 and TRBJ2-3; TRBD2 matches 11 bases. The CDR3 sequence is 13 residues long. V shed 7 bases and J 4 bases; nucleotides not matched to a gene: 1. Germline CDR1 is MNHEY and CDR2 is SVGAGI. CDR3 in DNA: TGTGCCAGCAAACTAGCGGGGGCAGATACGCAGTATTTT. Amino acid sequence: CASKLAGADTQYF.

The chain has TRBV19 and TRBJ2-1; D may match TRBD1 or TRBD2 (6 bases each). V was clipped by 3 bases and J by 1 base, with 10 bases between them. This CDR3 region has 15 residues. The germline CDR1 and CDR2 sequences are LNHDA and SQIVND (reference sequence). The CDR3 region is CASSITGTSYNEQFF. The CDR3 nucleotides are TGTGCCAGTAGTATTACAGGGACTTCCTACAATGAGCAGTTCTTC.

The chain uses TRBV18 and TRBJ2-4, with D tentatively TRBD1 or TRBD2 (5 bases each). This CDR3 comprises 15 residues. The ends were cut back, 5 bases at V and 1 base at J, with 12 bases in the middle. Germline V gene sequence: CDR1 KGHSH, CDR2 LQKENI. In DNA, the CDR3 is TGTGCCAGCTCATCCGGGACGGGGGCCAAAAACATTCAGTACTTC. This codes for CASSSGTGAKNIQYF.

The V and J genes are TRBV28 and TRBJ2-7; D perhaps matches TRBD2 (6 bases). The germline V and J ends were trimmed by 1 base and 7 bases, with 14 bases remaining between them. The CDR3 extends over 14 amino acids. Germline V lookup: CDR1 MDHEN, CDR2 SYDVKM. The CDR3 loop is CASSLLGTSREQYF. The CDR3 DNA is TGTGCCAGCAGTTTATTGGGGACTTCAAGGGAGCAGTACTTC.

The J gene is TRBJ2-3, the V gene TRBV5-1, with 9 positions matching TRBD2. Germline V gene data show CDR1 as SGHRS and CDR2 as YFSETQ. V dropped 4 bases and J dropped 0; count of bases not matched to a gene: 6. CDR3 length: 16 residues. CDR3 nucleotide sequence: TGCGCCAGCAGCCCCGGACTAGCGTTGAGCACAGATACGCAGTATTTT. Translated: CASSPGLALSTDTQYF.

This rearrangement joins TRBV28 to TRBJ1-1, with D possibly matching TRBD1 (5 bases). With 1 base removed from V and 8 bases from J, the gap between germline ends came to 20 bases. Germline CDR1 reads MDHEN; CDR2 reads SYDVKM. This CDR3 contains 16 residues. DNA for the CDR3: TGTGCCAGCAGTTTATTGGAGGGAGCGGGGCCGGTAGAAGCTTTCTTT. Translating gives CASSLLEGAGPVEAFF.

The V call is TRBV5-1, the J call TRBJ1-4; 11 bases are a match to TRBD1. CDR3 length equals 16 residues. Germline V gene data show CDR1 as SGHRS and CDR2 as YFSETQ. V lost 5 bases to trimming and J lost 4 bases; unmatched junction nucleotides: 7. CDR3 in amino acids: CASRTGDRGYNEKLFF. In DNA, the CDR3 is TGCGCCAGCAGGACGGGGGACAGGGGGTATAATGAAAAACTGTTTTTT.

On this clone: The same CDR3 can be traced to other DNA sequences in this sample. The chain joins TRBV7-2 to TRBJ2-1; TRBD1 is a possible D gene (6 bases). CDR3 length: 13 residues. Trimming removed 1 base from V and 5 bases from J, with 6 bases in between. CDR1 SGHTA and CDR2 FQGNSA come from the germline V gene. CDR3 loop: CASSLGGHNEQFF. CDR3 nucleotide sequence: TGTGCCAGCAGCTTAGGGGGGCACAATGAGCAGTTCTTC.

The chain couples TRBV6-5 to TRBJ1-2, with TRBD1 matching 7 bases. Losses at the gene ends were 5 bases for V and 6 bases for J; bases not matched to a gene: 9. Germline V CDR1 and CDR2: MNHEY, SVGAGI. The CDR3 extends over 14 amino acids. CDR3 sequence reads: CASSATGVGDGYTF. The CDR3 bases are TGTGCCAGCAGTGCCACAGGGGTTGGGGATGGCTACACCTTC.

CDR3 sequence: CARTGKRGYEQYF. The CDR3 DNA sequence: TGTGCCAGGACCGGGAAAAGGGGCTACGAGCAGTACTTC. The chain carries TRBV5-3 and TRBJ2-7; D is perhaps TRBD1 or TRBD2 (5 bases each). TRBV5-3 is placed among ORFs of uncertain function. The V end was cut by 8 bases, the J end by 3 bases, with 15 bases between. The CDR3 is 13 amino acids.

The table lists this clone with a few counts. The CDR3 protein is CASTSGSTDTQYF. The CDR3 DNA follows: TGTGCCAGCACTAGCGGTAGCACAGATACGCAGTATTTT. The chain uses TRBV5-4 and TRBJ2-3; 7 bases align to TRBD2. The V gene end was trimmed by 6 bases and the J gene end by 0 bases; junction bases not matched to a gene: 1. Per the germline V gene, CDR1 is SGHNT and CDR2 is YYREEE (reference sequence). This CDR3 has 13 residues.

In this sample, this clone turned up a few times. The chain combines TRBV29-1 with TRBJ1-1; no firm D call. The germline V gene encodes CDR1 SQVTM and CDR2 ANQGSEA. The CDR3 spans 13 residues. The V gene lost 7 bases and the J gene lost 3 bases, with 15 bases spanning the gap. This CDR3 is CSALGLVDTEAFF. In DNA, the CDR3 is TGCAGCGCCCTAGGTCTGGTTGACACTGAAGCTTTCTTT. The full variable domain, completed using reference TRBV29-1 and TRBJ1-1, is SAVISQKPSRDICQRGTSLTIQCQVDSQVTMMFWYRQQPGQSLTLIATANQGSEATYESGFVIDKFPISRPNLTFSTLTVSNMSPEDSSIYLCSALGLVDTEAFFGQGTRLTVV.

This clone was counted once. V and J are TRBV5-6 and TRBJ2-5; D may match TRBD1 or TRBD2 (5 bases each). The V end lost 4 bases, the J end lost 4 bases, and 14 bases lay between the germline ends. The CDR3 runs 14 residues. The germline gives CDR1 SGHDT, CDR2 YYEEEE. CDR3 residues: CASSPGRRGETQYF. For the CDR3, the DNA is TGTGCCAGCAGCCCGGGGAGAAGGGGAGAGACCCAGTACTTC.

The chain couples TRBV29-1 to TRBJ2-1, with D perhaps being TRBD1 or TRBD2 (5 bases each). This CDR3 is built from 14 residues. Germline values: CDR1 SQVTM, CDR2 ANQGSEA. V was trimmed by 2 bases and J by 7 bases, leaving 15 bases between them. The CDR3 coding sequence is TGCAGCGTTGAAATAGGGGCTAGCCAAAATGAGCAGTTCTTC. Residues: CSVEIGASQNEQFF.

The rearrangement joins TRBV21-1 to TRBJ1-5. TRBV21-1 is tagged as a pseudogene. CDR3 size: 13 residues. CDR3 amino acids: CASSKAGGQPQHF. CDR3 nucleotides: TGTGCCAGCAGCAAAGCCGGGGGTCAGCCCCAGCATTTT.

This sequence joins TRBV5-1 and TRBJ2-3; D unclear. The V and J ends lost 3 bases and 6 bases respectively, with 17 bases between them. The CDR3 is 15 amino acids. Germline-derived CDR1 and CDR2 are SGHRS and YFSETQ. The CDR3 DNA reads TGCGCCAGCAGCTCCGGCGTCCCAGCGATTGATACGCAGTATTTT. Its translation is CASSSGVPAIDTQYF.

This rearrangement joins TRBV7-8 to TRBJ1-2, with D unclear. This CDR3 region has 14 residues. The germline V gene has CDR1 SGHVS and CDR2 FQNEAQ. V lost 4 bases and J 8 bases, leaving 17 bases between the germline ends. CDR3 region: CASSSAGRVGGYTF. The DNA for the CDR3 is TGTGCCAGCAGCTCCGCTGGGCGGGTTGGGGGCTACACCTTC.

The J gene is TRBJ2-3, the V gene TRBV4-3, with D perhaps matching TRBD2 (6 bases). This CDR3 contains 17 residues. The germline V and J ends were trimmed by 0 bases and 3 bases, with 16 bases remaining between them. The germline V gene encodes CDR1 LGHNA and CDR2 YSLEER. CDR3 loop: CASSQDSRAGRTDTQYF. Here the CDR3 DNA reads TGCGCCAGCAGCCAAGATTCCAGGGCGGGGAGAACAGATACGCAGTATTTT.

This chain connects TRBV11-2 to TRBJ2-3; tentative D call: TRBD2 (6 bases). Trimming removed 5 bases from V and 5 bases from J, with 23 bases in between. The CDR3 contains 17 residues. Germline CDR1 is SGHAT and CDR2 is FQNNGV. The CDR3 loop reads CASSPTFIGRGLDTQYF. The CDR3 DNA reads as TGTGCCAGCAGCCCCACCTTTATCGGGAGAGGGTTAGATACGCAGTATTTT.

The chain uses TRBV6-5 and TRBJ1-5; possibly TRBD1 for D (6 bases). CDR1 MNHEY and CDR2 SVGAGI come from the germline V gene. The CDR3 is 14 residues long. V was cut by 5 bases and J by 3 bases, with 11 bases left in between. The CDR3 nucleotides are TGTGCCAGCAGTCCAGGGGCGCCCAATCAGCCCCAGCATTTT. As protein: CASSPGAPNQPQHF.